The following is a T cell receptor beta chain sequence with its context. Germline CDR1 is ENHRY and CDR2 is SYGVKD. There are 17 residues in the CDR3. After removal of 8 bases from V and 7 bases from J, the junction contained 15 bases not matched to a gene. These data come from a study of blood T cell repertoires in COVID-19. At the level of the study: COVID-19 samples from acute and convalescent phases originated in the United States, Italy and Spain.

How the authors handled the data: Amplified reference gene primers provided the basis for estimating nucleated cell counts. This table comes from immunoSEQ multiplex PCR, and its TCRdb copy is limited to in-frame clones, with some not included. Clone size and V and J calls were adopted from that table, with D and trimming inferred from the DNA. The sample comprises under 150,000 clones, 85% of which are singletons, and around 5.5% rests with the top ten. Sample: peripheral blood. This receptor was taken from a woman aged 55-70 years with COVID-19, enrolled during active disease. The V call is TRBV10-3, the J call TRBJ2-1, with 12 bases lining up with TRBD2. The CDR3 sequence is CAIARVASGGELNEQFF. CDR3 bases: TGTGCCATCGCCCGGGTGGCTAGCGGGGGGGAATTGAATGAGCAGTTCTTC.